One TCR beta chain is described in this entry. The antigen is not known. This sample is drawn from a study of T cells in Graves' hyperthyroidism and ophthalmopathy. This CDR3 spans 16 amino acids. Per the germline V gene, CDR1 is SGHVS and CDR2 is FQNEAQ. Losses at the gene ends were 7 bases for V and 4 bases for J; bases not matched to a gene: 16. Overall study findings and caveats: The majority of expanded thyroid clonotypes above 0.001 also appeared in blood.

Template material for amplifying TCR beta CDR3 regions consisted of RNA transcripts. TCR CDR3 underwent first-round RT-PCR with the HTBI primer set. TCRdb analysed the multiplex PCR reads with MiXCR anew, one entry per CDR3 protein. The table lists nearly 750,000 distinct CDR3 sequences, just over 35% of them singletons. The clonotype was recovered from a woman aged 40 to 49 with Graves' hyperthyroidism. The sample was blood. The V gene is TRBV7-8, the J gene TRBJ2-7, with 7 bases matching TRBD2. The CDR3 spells CASTSTSGLPTYEQYF. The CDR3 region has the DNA TGTGCCAGCACCTCAACCTCGGGACTACCGACGTACGAGCAGTACTTC.